This TCR beta chain emerged from a study of blood T cell repertoires in COVID-19 (dated by TCRdb to the early 2020s). Regarding the research as a whole: Collaborator samples came from the United States, Italy and Spain and covered acute and convalescent phases of COVID-19. Where HLA class I and class II types were available, the types were taken from metadata supplied by the sample provider, not from assay-based typing. The repertoires were released in a freely available public database meant as a resource for research on the immune response to SARS-CoV-2. The prospective study material was composed of cDNA or gDNA derived from T cells, B-cell-depleted T cells, or PBMCs. The dataset comprised deeply sampled blood TCRbeta repertoires from subjects exposed to, actively infected with, or recovered from COVID-19. Nearly every sample came with metadata listing a de-identified subject ID, COVID-19 status, age in years and sex. The samples were drawn from the first 160 participants of the ongoing ImmuneRACE study and from over 950 subjects provided by 6 global collaborators.

What the study reported, not specific to this receptor: How much clinical and demographic metadata was included differed by source and by participant, and the metadata was provided uncurated.

The germline V gene (reference sequence) provides CDR1 LGHDT and CDR2 YNNKEL. The CDR3 holds 13 amino acids from the cysteine to the phenylalanine. Only CDR3 DNA is held: 39 bases, read in frame from base 1. Relative to germline, V is 4 bases shorter and J is 3 bases shorter, with 9 bases between their ends. This clone has only one observation. The clone's antigen remains unknown. Base qualities are missing; no much larger clone stands one base away. TCRbeta CDR3 regions were amplified from genomic DNA using the immunoSEQ Assay, a bias-controlled multiplex PCR. In the authors' own workflow: The number of nucleated cells in each sample was estimated from the amplification of reference gene primers within the assay. Sequence reads were collapsed and filtered to measure the absolute abundance of every unique TCRbeta CDR3 rearrangement. For each sample, productive Simpson clonality was calculated as the square root of Simpson's diversity index over productive rearrangements. Here the immuneACCESS table is served through TCRdb, limited to in-frame sequences with V and J called. Missing clones are a known gap in these copies; in checked studies unresolved V genes cover under half, and the rest lacks a known reason. V, J and clone size are taken as reported in that table, and D and trimming were inferred from the DNA itself. Recorded for this sample are more than 250,000 clones; about four fifths of them occurred a single time. Approximately 1.2% of the sample is taken by the ten largest.

Each collaborating institution followed its own protocols to collect whole blood in K2EDTA tubes. For TCRbeta analysis, collaborator samples were shipped as frozen whole blood, as isolated PBMCs, or as DNA extracted from either sample type. Specimen: peripheral blood. The rearranged chain carries TRBV3-1 (or the pseudogene TRBV3-2) and TRBJ1-1; the D gene lacks a confident call. This receptor was obtained from a woman between 50 and 59 years old with acute or convalescent COVID-19. The nucleotide sequence reads TGTGCCAGCAGCCCCCGGTTGGACACTGAAGCTTTCTTT. This codes for CASSPRLDTEAFF.